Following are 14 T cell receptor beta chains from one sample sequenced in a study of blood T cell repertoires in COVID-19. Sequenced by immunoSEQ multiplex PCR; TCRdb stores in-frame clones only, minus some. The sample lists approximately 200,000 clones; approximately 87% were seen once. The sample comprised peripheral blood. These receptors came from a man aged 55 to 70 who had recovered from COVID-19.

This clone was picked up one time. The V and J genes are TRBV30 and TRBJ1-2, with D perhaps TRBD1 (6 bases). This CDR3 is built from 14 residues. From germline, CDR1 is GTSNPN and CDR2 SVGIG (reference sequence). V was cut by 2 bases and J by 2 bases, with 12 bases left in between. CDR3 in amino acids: CAWSPTGRNYGYTF. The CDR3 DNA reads TGTGCCTGGAGTCCTACAGGGCGGAACTATGGCTACACCTTC.

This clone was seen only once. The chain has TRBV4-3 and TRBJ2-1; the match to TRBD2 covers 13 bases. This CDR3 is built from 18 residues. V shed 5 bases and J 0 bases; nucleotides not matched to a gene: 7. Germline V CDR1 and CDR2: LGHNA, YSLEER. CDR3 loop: CASSYRLAGGPSYNEQFF. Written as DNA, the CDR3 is TGCGCCAGCAGCTACCGACTAGCGGGGGGTCCCTCCTACAATGAGCAGTTCTTC.

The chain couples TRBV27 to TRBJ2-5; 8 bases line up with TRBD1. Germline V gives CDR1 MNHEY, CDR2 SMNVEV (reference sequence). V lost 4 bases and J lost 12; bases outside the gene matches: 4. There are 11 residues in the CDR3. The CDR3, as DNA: TGTGCCAGCAGTTCCCAGGGGGCCGAGTACTTC. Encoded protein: CASSSQGAEYF.

The CDR3 nucleotides are TGTGCCAGTAGTGTGGGACAGGGGGCCTTGAGGACTGAAGCTTTCTTT. This codes for CASSVGQGALRTEAFF. The chain has TRBV19 and TRBJ1-1, with 12 bases matching TRBD1. The V segment lost 5 bases and the J segment 5 bases; nucleotides outside the gene matches: 9. Germline CDR1 is LNHDA and CDR2 is SQIVND (reference sequence). This CDR3 has 16 amino acids. The complete variable domain, with remaining parts taken from reference TRBV19 and TRBJ1-1, reads DGGITQSPKYLFRKEGQNVTLSCEQNLNHDAMYWYRQDPGQGLRLIYYSQIVNDFQKGDIAEGYSVSREKKESFPLTVTSAQKNPTAFYLCASSVGQGALRTEAFFGQGTRLTVV.

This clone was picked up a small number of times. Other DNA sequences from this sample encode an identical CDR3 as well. CDR3 sequence reads: CASSYGREAFF. The CDR3 region has the DNA TGTGCCAGCAGTTATGGTAGAGAAGCTTTCTTT. The V and J genes are TRBV6-5 and TRBJ1-1; D is undetermined. V shed 3 bases and J shed 8 bases, with 7 bases lying between them. CDR1 and CDR2 (germline): MNHEY, SVGAGI. The CDR3 runs to 11 residues.

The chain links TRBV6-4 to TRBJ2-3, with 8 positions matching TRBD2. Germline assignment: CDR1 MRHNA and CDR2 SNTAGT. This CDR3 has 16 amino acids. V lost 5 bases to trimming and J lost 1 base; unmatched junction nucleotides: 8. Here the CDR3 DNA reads TGTGCCAGCAGTCTCGGAGCGGGGGCGCGCACAGATACGCAGTATTTT. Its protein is CASSLGAGARTDTQYF.

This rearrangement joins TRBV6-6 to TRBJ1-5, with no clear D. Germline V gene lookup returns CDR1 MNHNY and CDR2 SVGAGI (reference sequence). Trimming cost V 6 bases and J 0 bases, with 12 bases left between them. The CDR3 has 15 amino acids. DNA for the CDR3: TGTGCCAGCAGAGCGACGGGAAATAGCAATCAGCCCCAGCATTTT. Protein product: CASRATGNSNQPQHF.

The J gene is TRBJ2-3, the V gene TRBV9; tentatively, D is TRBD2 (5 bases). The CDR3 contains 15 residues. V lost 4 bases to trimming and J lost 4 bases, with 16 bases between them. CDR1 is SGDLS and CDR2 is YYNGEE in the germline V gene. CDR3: CASSITGKRSDTQYF. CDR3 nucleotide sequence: TGTGCCAGCAGCATCACGGGAAAAAGGTCAGATACGCAGTATTTT.

The CDR3 DNA follows: TGCGCCAGCAGCCGGGATCTAGATACGCAGTATTTT. Protein product: CASSRDLDTQYF. The chain combines TRBV5-1 with TRBJ2-3; D may be TRBD2 (5 bases). Germline V gene data show CDR1 as SGHRS and CDR2 as YFSETQ. CDR3 size: 12 residues. Trimming cost V 4 bases and J 5 bases, with 8 bases left between them.

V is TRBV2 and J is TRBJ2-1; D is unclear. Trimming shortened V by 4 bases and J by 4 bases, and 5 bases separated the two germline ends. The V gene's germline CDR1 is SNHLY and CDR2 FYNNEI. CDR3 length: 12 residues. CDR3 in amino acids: CASSVRYNEQFF. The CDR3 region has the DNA TGTGCCAGCAGTGTGAGATACAATGAGCAGTTCTTC.

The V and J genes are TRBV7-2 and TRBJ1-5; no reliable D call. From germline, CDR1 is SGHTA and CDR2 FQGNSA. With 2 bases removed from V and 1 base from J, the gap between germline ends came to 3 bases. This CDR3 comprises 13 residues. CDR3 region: CASSLRSNQPQHF. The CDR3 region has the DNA TGTGCCAGCAGCTTACGGAGCAATCAGCCCCAGCATTTT.

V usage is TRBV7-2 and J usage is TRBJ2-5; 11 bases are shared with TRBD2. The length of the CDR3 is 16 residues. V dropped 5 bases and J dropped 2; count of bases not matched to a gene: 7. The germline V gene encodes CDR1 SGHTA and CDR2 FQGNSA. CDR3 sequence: CASSLSRLAGQETQYF. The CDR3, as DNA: TGTGCCAGCAGCCTGTCTCGACTAGCGGGGCAAGAGACCCAGTACTTC.

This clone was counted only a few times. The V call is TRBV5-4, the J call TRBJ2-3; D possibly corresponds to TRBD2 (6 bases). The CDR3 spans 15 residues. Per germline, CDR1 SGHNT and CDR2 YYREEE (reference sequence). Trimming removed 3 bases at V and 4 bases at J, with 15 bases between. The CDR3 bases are TGTGCCAGCAGCTCGGACGCGGGATCCGCAGATACGCAGTATTTT. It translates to CASSSDAGSADTQYF.

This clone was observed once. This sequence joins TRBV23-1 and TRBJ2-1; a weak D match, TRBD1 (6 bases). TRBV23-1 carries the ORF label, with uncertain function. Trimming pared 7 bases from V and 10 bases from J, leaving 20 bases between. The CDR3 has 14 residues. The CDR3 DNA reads TGCGCCAGCACAGTTTCGGGGAGCAGGGGCGAGCAGTTCTTC. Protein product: CASTVSGSRGEQFF.